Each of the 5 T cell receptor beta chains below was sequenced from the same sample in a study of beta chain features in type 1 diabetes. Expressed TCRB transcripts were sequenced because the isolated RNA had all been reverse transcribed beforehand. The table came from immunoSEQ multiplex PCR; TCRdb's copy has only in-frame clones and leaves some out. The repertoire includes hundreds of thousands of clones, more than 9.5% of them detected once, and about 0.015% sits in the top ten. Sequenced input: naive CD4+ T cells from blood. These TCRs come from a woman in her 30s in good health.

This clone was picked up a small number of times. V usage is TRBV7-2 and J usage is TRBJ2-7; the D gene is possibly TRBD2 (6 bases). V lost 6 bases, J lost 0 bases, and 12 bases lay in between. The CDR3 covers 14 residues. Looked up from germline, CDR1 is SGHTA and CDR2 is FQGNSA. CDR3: CASSDGGSSYEQYF. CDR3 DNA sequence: TGTGCCAGCAGTGACGGGGGTAGCTCCTACGAGCAGTACTTC.

In DNA form, the CDR3 reads TGTGCCAGCAGTTACCACAGGGACTATGGCTACACCTTC. Its protein is CASSYHRDYGYTF. V and J are TRBV28 and TRBJ1-2; D might be TRBD1 (6 bases). The CDR3 consists of 13 residues. Trimming left V 4 bases short and J 3 bases short, with 9 bases between. Germline V gives CDR1 MDHEN, CDR2 SYDVKM.

The CDR3 reads CASSFTSGTYEQYF. The DNA for the CDR3 is TGTGCCAGTAGCTTCACTAGCGGGACCTACGAGCAGTACTTC. The rearrangement joins TRBV19 to TRBJ2-7; 10 bases align to TRBD2. Trimming cost V 6 bases and J 2 bases; bases outside gene matches: 4. Germline V gene lookup returns CDR1 LNHDA and CDR2 SQIVND (reference sequence). This CDR3 is built from 14 residues.

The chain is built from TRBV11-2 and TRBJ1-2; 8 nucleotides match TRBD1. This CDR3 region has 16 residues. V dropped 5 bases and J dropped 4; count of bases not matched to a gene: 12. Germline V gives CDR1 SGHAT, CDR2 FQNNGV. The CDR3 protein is CASSPTQTGAGYGYTF. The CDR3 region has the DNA TGTGCCAGCAGCCCGACACAGACAGGGGCGGGCTATGGCTACACCTTC.

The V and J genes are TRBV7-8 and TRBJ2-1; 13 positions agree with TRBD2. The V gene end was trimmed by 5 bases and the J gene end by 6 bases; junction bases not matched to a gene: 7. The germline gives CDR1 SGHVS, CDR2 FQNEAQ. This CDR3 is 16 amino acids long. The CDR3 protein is CASSERTSGSPNEQFF. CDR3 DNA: TGTGCCAGCAGCGAGCGGACTAGCGGGAGTCCCAATGAGCAGTTCTTC. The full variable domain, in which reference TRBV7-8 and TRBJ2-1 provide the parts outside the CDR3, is GAGVSQSPRYKVAKRGQDVALRCDPISGHVSLFWYQQALGQGPEFLTYFQNEAQLDKSGLPSDRFFAERPEGSVSTLKIQRTQQEDSAVYLCASSERTSGSPNEQFFGPGTRLTVL.